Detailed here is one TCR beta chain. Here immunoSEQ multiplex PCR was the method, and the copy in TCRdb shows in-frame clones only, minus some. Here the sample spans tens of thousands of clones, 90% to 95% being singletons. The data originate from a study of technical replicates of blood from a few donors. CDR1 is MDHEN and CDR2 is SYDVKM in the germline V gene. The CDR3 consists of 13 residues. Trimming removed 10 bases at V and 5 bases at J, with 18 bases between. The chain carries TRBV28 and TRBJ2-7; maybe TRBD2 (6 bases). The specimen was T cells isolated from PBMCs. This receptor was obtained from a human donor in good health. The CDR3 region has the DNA TGTGCCACCTGGGGACTGCATATCCACGAGCAGTACTTC. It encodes CATWGLHIHEQYF. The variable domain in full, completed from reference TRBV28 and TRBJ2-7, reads DVKVTQSSRYLVKRTGEKVFLECVQDMDHENMFWYRQDPGLGLRLIYFSYDVKMKEKGDIPEGYSVSREKKERFSLILESASTNQTSMYLCATWGLHIHEQYFGPGTRLTVT.